One T cell receptor (beta chain) is described in this entry. Its antigen remains unknown. Recent vaccinations or acute infections were absent in the healthy HIV-negative adult donors. Per germline, CDR1 MDHEN and CDR2 SYDVKM. This CDR3 is 13 amino acids long. V lost 6 bases and J lost 9, with 18 bases in between. The entry originates in a study of shared clonotypes between healthy human individuals. Study-wide context: A donor's plate count was three for CD4 naive and three for CD4 memory; CD8 naive had two and CD8 memory one. Study-level findings and limits: Genetic and exposure-history diversity was limited by the few donors.

Replicate sorted-subset PCRs were loaded with 150 to 250 ng DNA, 25,000 to 30,000 T cell genomes. Measured with immunoSEQ multiplex PCR; TCRdb has only the in-frame clones, and not every one. This sample has 2 million to 3 million clones, with 80% to 95% found just once. The chain carries TRBV28 and TRBJ2-7; possibly TRBD1 for D (5 bases). The source is a man aged 18 to 30 in good health. Some clones in this sample may be carry-over from other donors' samples. The specimen sequenced was naive CD4+ T cells from PBMCs. The sample's subset: CD45RA+ positively selected. CDR3 bases: TGTGCCAGCAGCCCGAGACAGCTTCGCGGGCAGTACTTC. The encoded protein is CASSPRQLRGQYF.